A selection of T cell receptor beta chains follows, all from one sample in a study of cytomegalovirus exposure and HLA in healthy donors. Assay used: immunoSEQ multiplex PCR; TCRdb lists only in-frame clones, some missing. The sample carries 97,000 or so clones, around a tenth recorded once. Source material: PBMCs. These receptors all stem from a man aged 45 to 65 in good health and CMV-seropositive. Each CDR3 is given with its conserved first and last residue. The D gene is left open where the match is weak. Clone size, where shown, is once, few, many, or a class for clones that have expanded.

v_call	j_call	clone_size	d_call	cdr3_aa	cdr3_nt
TRBV6-6	TRBJ2-7	few	.	CASSFTKEHEQYF	TGTGCCAGCAGTTTCACCAAGGAGCACGAGCAGTACTTC
TRBV10-3	TRBJ2-7	.	TRBD1	CAISGAGQGSYEQYF	TGTGCCATAAGTGGAGCTGGACAGGGGAGCTACGAGCAGTACTTC
TRBV6-1	TRBJ2-3	few	TRBD2	CASSLLAGDTQYF	TGTGCCAGCAGTTTACTAGCGGGAGATACGCAGTATTTT
TRBV7-8	TRBJ1-1	.	.	CASSLGGAVEAFF	TGTGCCAGCAGCTTAGGTGGGGCAGTTGAAGCTTTCTTT
TRBV4-2	TRBJ2-3	.	.	CASSQAAWVSGADTQYF	TGTGCCAGCAGCCAAGCCGCCTGGGTCTCCGGAGCAGATACGCAGTATTTT
TRBV7-9	TRBJ1-4	.	.	CASSRRTENEKLFF	TGTGCCAGCAGCCGGCGGACAGAAAATGAAAAACTGTTTTTT
TRBV28	TRBJ1-3	.	.	CASSSRRTAGNTIYF	TGTGCCAGCAGTTCGCGCCGGACTGCTGGAAACACCATATATTTT
TRBV28	TRBJ1-4	.	.	CASSPLNRQLEKLFF	TGTGCCAGCAGTCCCCTGAACCGACAGTTAGAAAAACTGTTTTTT
TRBV28	TRBJ1-5	few	TRBD1	CASTPSRGGNQPQHF	TGTGCCAGCACCCCCAGCAGGGGGGGCAATCAGCCCCAGCATTTT
TRBV5-1	TRBJ2-1	few	TRBD2	CASSLDGTSQHEQFF	TGCGCCAGCAGCTTGGACGGGACTAGTCAACATGAGCAGTTCTTC
TRBV5-1	TRBJ1-1	few	.	CASSLAMRSATEAFF	TGCGCCAGCAGCTTGGCCATGCGGTCGGCCACTGAAGCTTTCTTT
TRBV15	TRBJ2-7	few	.	CATSGNGGDEQYF	TGTGCCACCAGCGGAAACGGAGGGGACGAGCAGTACTTC
TRBV4-1	TRBJ2-7	.	TRBD2	CASSQVVLGLVAYEQYF	TGCGCCAGCAGCCAAGTGGTCCTGGGACTAGTGGCCTACGAGCAGTACTTC
TRBV5-4	TRBJ2-2	.	.	CASSYGLLNTGELFF	TGTGCCAGCAGCTACGGACTACTCAACACCGGGGAGCTGTTTTTT
TRBV6-6	TRBJ1-1	few	.	CASSRAGTTEAFF	TGTGCCAGCAGTAGGGCGGGGACCACTGAAGCTTTCTTT
TRBV7-6	TRBJ2-7	few	.	CASSLTGSSYEQYF	TGTGCCAGCAGCTTGACAGGTTCGTCCTACGAGCAGTACTTC
TRBV10-3	TRBJ2-7	.	TRBD2	CAIPGGRIPYDEQYF	TGTGCCATCCCCGGCGGGAGGATTCCCTATGACGAGCAGTACTTC
TRBV7-6	TRBJ2-1	.	.	CASSLRQINEQFF	TGTGCCAGCAGCTTAAGACAGATCAATGAGCAGTTCTTC
TRBV7-2	TRBJ2-5	few	TRBD2	CASSPRAAGEGDF	TGTGCCAGCAGCCCGAGAGCGGCGGGGGAAGGCGACTTC
TRBV6-5	TRBJ1-6	few	.	CASSYRGVDNSPLHF	TGTGCCAGCAGTTACCGCGGGGTAGATAATTCACCCCTCCACTTT
TRBV5-6	TRBJ2-2	few	.	CASSLGLVAEDSGGELFF	TGTGCCAGCAGCTTGGGGTTGGTAGCGGAAGATTCAGGCGGGGAGCTGTTTTTT
TRBV7-9	TRBJ2-3	.	.	CASSLGSRDVKTDTQYF	TGTGCCAGCAGCTTAGGATCTCGGGATGTCAAGACAGATACGCAGTATTTT
TRBV6-1	TRBJ2-7	.	TRBD2	CASTWAGGEGEQYF	TGTGCCAGCACCTGGGCGGGGGGAGAGGGCGAGCAGTACTTC
TRBV27	TRBJ1-2	few	TRBD1	CASSYRGRNYGYTF	TGTGCCAGCAGCTACAGGGGGCGCAACTATGGCTACACCTTC
TRBV2	TRBJ1-5	many	TRBD1	CASSEGQGYQPQHF	TGTGCCAGCAGTGAAGGACAGGGTTATCAGCCCCAGCATTTT
TRBV5-4	TRBJ2-2	few	TRBD1	CASNRDRANTGELFF	TGTGCCAGCAACCGGGACAGGGCGAACACCGGGGAGCTGTTTTTT
TRBV30	TRBJ2-7	.	TRBD1	CAWSARGQGYEQYF	TGTGCCTGGAGCGCCAGGGGGCAAGGATACGAGCAGTACTTC
TRBV6-5	TRBJ2-1	.	TRBD2	CASSYSGLAGDNEQFF	TGTGCCAGCAGTTATTCGGGACTAGCGGGGGACAATGAGCAGTTCTTC
TRBV28	TRBJ1-6	.	.	CASSLSRGVSPLHF	TGTGCCAGCAGTTTATCCAGGGGAGTGTCACCCCTCCACTTT
TRBV9	TRBJ2-1	.	.	CASSPRRIGNEQFF	TGTGCCAGCAGCCCCAGGCGCATCGGCAATGAGCAGTTCTTC
TRBV4-1	TRBJ1-2	few	TRBD1	CASSQDRTGYGYTF	TGCGCCAGCAGCCAAGATCGGACAGGCTATGGCTACACCTTC
TRBV15	TRBJ1-1	few	.	CATSQENTEAFF	TGTGCCACCAGCCAGGAGAACACTGAAGCTTTCTTT
TRBV6-5	TRBJ1-2	few	TRBD1	CASLTPTGGNGGYTF	TGTGCCAGCCTAACTCCGACAGGGGGCAACGGTGGCTACACCTTC
TRBV30	TRBJ1-1	few	.	CAWSVLAEAFF	TGTGCCTGGAGTGTTCTCGCTGAAGCTTTCTTT
TRBV27	TRBJ2-7	few	TRBD1	CASTPRAGTGAYEQYF	TGTGCCAGCACCCCCCGGGCGGGGACAGGGGCCTACGAGCAGTACTTC
TRBV9	TRBJ2-1	.	TRBD2	CASSHSGTSVYNEQFF	TGTGCCAGCAGCCATTCTGGGACTAGCGTTTACAATGAGCAGTTCTTC
TRBV28	TRBJ2-5	.	TRBD1	CASSSTGGQTQYF	TGTGCCAGCAGTTCAACAGGGGGACAGACCCAGTACTTC
TRBV6-1	TRBJ2-7	.	.	CASSVEDGSYEQYF	TGTGCCAGCAGTGTGGAGGACGGGTCCTACGAGCAGTACTTC
TRBV7-2	TRBJ2-7	many	.	CASSRRAEHSYEQYF	TGTGCCAGCAGCCGCAGGGCGGAACACTCCTACGAGCAGTACTTC
TRBV29-1	TRBJ2-7	few	.	CSVVLRDEQYF	TGCAGCGTCGTACTCCGCGACGAGCAGTACTTC
TRBV15	TRBJ1-5	.	.	CATSGRYDQPQHF	TGTGCCACCAGCGGCCGATATGATCAGCCCCAGCATTTT
TRBV5-1	TRBJ2-5	few	TRBD2	CASSAGLAGAYQETQYF	TGCGCCAGCAGCGCGGGACTAGCGGGAGCCTACCAAGAGACCCAGTACTTC
TRBV6-5	TRBJ1-1	few	.	CATARAFEAFF	TGTGCCACGGCGAGGGCTTTTGAAGCTTTCTTT
TRBV4-1	TRBJ1-3	.	.	CASSQEYGGRGGNTIYF	TGCGCCAGCAGCCAAGAGTACGGTGGCCGGGGTGGAAACACCATATATTTT
TRBV19	TRBJ1-5	few	TRBD1	CASSTLGTGGPQHF	TGTGCCAGTAGTACTCTCGGGACAGGTGGGCCCCAGCATTTT
TRBV27	TRBJ1-5	.	.	CASSLSSGGRQPQHF	TGTGCCAGCAGTTTGAGTTCGGGGGGGAGGCAGCCCCAGCATTTT